This passage covers 10 T cell receptor beta chains from one sample sequenced in a study of T cell responses to AZD1222 COVID-19 vaccine. The method was immunoSEQ multiplex PCR; TCRdb's version includes in-frame clones alone and lacks a portion of them. The data hold nearly 200,000 clones, with approximately 93% observed a single time. The input for sequencing was peripheral blood, taken 28 days after the second AZD1222 dose. All receptors come from an adult who received the AZD1222 COVID-19 vaccine.

The chain combines TRBV4-1 with TRBJ1-5, with TRBD1 matching over 8 bases. The V segment lost 2 bases and the J segment 5 bases; nucleotides outside the gene matches: 8. Looked up from germline, CDR1 is MGHRA and CDR2 is YSYEKL. There are 16 residues in the CDR3. As DNA, the CDR3 is TGCGCCAGCAGCCAAACGGACAGGGCGGGGGATCAGCCCCAGCATTTT. Translation gives CASSQTDRAGDQPQHF.

Only one count was recorded for this clone. The chain combines TRBV5-6 with TRBJ1-2; D might be TRBD1 (6 bases). V dropped 4 bases and J dropped 4 bases, with 20 bases sitting between them. The germline V gene encodes CDR1 SGHDT and CDR2 YYEEEE. The CDR3 sequence is 16 residues long. The CDR3 nucleotides are TGTGCCAGCAGCCAGGGGACCGGGGGCGCGGGCTATGGCTACACCTTC. This translates into CASSQGTGGAGYGYTF.

Concerning this clone: Additional DNA sequences in this sample encode the identical CDR3. The chain is built from TRBV28 and TRBJ1-1, with TRBD1 as a possible D gene (5 bases). V was trimmed by 2 bases and J by 0 bases, leaving 7 bases between them. Looked up from germline, CDR1 is MDHEN and CDR2 is SYDVKM. This CDR3 contains 14 residues. The CDR3 region has the DNA TGTGCCAGCAGTTTACGACAGATGAACACTGAAGCTTTCTTT. It codes for CASSLRQMNTEAFF.

The genes are TRBV7-9 and TRBJ1-2; D might be TRBD1 (5 bases). The germline V and J ends were trimmed by 6 bases and 6 bases, with 14 bases remaining between them. The CDR3 contains 13 residues. Per the germline V gene, CDR1 is SEHNR and CDR2 is FQNEAQ (reference sequence). The CDR3 sequence is CASSFRGEDGYTF. The CDR3 region has the DNA TGTGCCAGCAGTTTTAGGGGAGAAGATGGCTACACCTTC.

This chain links TRBV25-1 with TRBJ1-1, with D tentatively TRBD1 (6 bases). The germline V gene encodes CDR1 MGHDK and CDR2 SYGVNS. This CDR3 is built from 12 residues. Trimming stripped 4 bases from V and 8 bases from J, with 11 bases between. The CDR3 coding sequence is TGTGCCAGCAGTGCAACAGGGACCGAAGCTTTCTTT. Translated, it gives CASSATGTEAFF.

This chain links TRBV3-1 (or the pseudogene TRBV3-2) with TRBJ1-4; D perhaps matches TRBD1 (5 bases). This CDR3 has 15 amino acids. CDR1 is LGHDT, CDR2 YNNKEL, per germline (reference sequence). Deletions cut 0 bases from V and 11 bases from J, with 16 bases between. The CDR3 loop reads CASSQDKAGSDKLFF. The DNA for the CDR3 is TGTGCCAGCAGCCAAGATAAGGCAGGGAGTGACAAACTGTTTTTT.

The chain recombines TRBV19 with TRBJ1-1; no reliable D call. The CDR3 totals 13 residues. Trimming removed 9 bases from V and 1 base from J, with 12 bases in between. Germline CDR1 reads LNHDA; CDR2 reads SQIVND (reference sequence). DNA for the CDR3: TGTGCCAGCCAACAAGCAGGGAACACTGAAGCTTTCTTT. This sequence encodes CASQQAGNTEAFF.

The chain combines TRBV24-1 with TRBJ1-1, with D tentatively TRBD1 (5 bases). V lost 9 bases and J lost 4, with 14 bases in between. Looked up from germline, CDR1 is KGHDR and CDR2 is SFDVKD. This CDR3 contains 13 residues. CDR3 loop: CATRAQGSTEAFF. The CDR3 nucleotides read TGTGCCACCCGGGCTCAGGGATCCACTGAAGCTTTCTTT.

The chain couples TRBV18 to TRBJ1-5, with D tentatively TRBD1 (6 bases). The CDR3 has 15 residues. Deletions cut 6 bases from V and 7 bases from J, with 19 bases between. Germline loops: CDR1 KGHSH, CDR2 LQKENI. The CDR3 bases are TGTGCCAGCTCGCCGGACAGTAATTTGCGCCAGCCCCAGCATTTT. Its protein is CASSPDSNLRQPQHF.

This clone was seen a handful of times. The chain uses TRBV5-4 and TRBJ1-2; 9 bases align to TRBD1. The CDR3 loop spans 14 amino acids. Trimming removed 5 bases from V and 8 bases from J; junction bases left unmatched: 10. CDR1 SGHNT and CDR2 YYREEE come from the germline V gene (reference sequence). CDR3 sequence reads: CASSSETGGRGYTF. The CDR3 nucleotides read TGTGCCAGCAGTTCAGAAACAGGGGGCAGAGGCTACACCTTC.